The 26 T cell receptor beta chains reported below all come from one sample, sequenced in a study of T cell clonality in common variable immunodeficiency (dated by TCRdb to between 2015 and 2016). Libraries were prepared through the immunoSEQ multiplex PCR assay. As stored in TCRdb, this immuneACCESS dataset retains in-frame rearrangements with V and J assigned. A fraction of the clones does not appear; measured against another copy, unresolved V genes explain less than half of the discrepancy, and the remainder lacks a known reason. This sample holds tens of thousands of clones in total, without any singletons. The ten most abundant clones make up approximately 8.8% of the sample. The source material was peripheral blood mononuclear cells. These receptors were obtained from a person aged 18-69 years in good health.

This clone was detected many times. With the read ending 3 residues before the CDR3 end, the germline J gene is used to fill in that end. This chain connects TRBV12-3 or TRBV12-4 to TRBJ2-2; D is unresolved. Trimming took off 5 bases at V and 6 bases at J, with 7 bases between the two ends. The CDR3 is made up of 12 amino acids. The CDR3 region is CASSKLPGELFF. The DNA read from the CDR3 is TGTGCCAGCAGTAAACTACCCGGGGAG.

This clone was detected ten times or more. The read stops 3 residues short of the end of the CDR3; the missing end is completed from the germline J gene. The chain is built from TRBV7-3 and TRBJ2-3; 13 bases align to TRBD2. The CDR3 runs to 16 residues. The germline CDR1 and CDR2 sequences are SGHTA and FQGTGA. Losses at the gene ends were 4 bases for V and 2 bases for J; bases not matched to a gene: 3. The CDR3 DNA, read in part, is TGTGCCAGCAGCTCCGGGACTAGCGGGACCACAGATACG. Encoded protein: CASSSGTSGTTDT. The entire CDR3 protein is CASSSGTSGTTDTQYF.

In this sample, this clone turned up a few times. The CDR3 is cut off 3 residues early in the read; its end comes from the germline J gene. J is TRBJ1-3 and V is TRBV7-8; D gene ambiguous. Germline V lookup: CDR1 SGHVS, CDR2 FQNEAQ. The CDR3 totals 17 residues. V lost 0 bases to trimming and J lost 3 bases, with 15 bases between them. Incomplete CDR3 DNA: TGTGCCAGCAGCTTAGCCCTATCATCCGGTAGTGGAAACACC. Translation gives CASSLALSSGSGNT. The complete CDR3 sequence is CASSLALSSGSGNTIYF. Full variable domain (outside the CDR3, taken from reference TRBV7-8 and TRBJ1-3): GAGVSQSPRYKVAKRGQDVALRCDPISGHVSLFWYQQALGQGPEFLTYFQNEAQLDKSGLPSDRFFAERPEGSVSTLKIQRTQQEDSAVYLCASSLALSSGSGNTIYFGEGSWLTVV.

In this sample, this clone turned up many times. The DNA ends 3 residues before the CDR3 does, and the rest of the CDR3 is filled in from the germline J gene. This chain joins TRBV7-2 and TRBJ2-1; D possibly corresponds to TRBD2 (5 bases). The CDR3 is 13 amino acids. V lost 3 bases to trimming and J lost 7 bases, with 10 bases between them. Germline CDR1 is SGHTA and CDR2 is FQGNSA. The CDR3 sequence: CASSLGGSNEQFF. CDR3 DNA (partial): TGTGCCAGCAGCTTGGGCGGGTCGAATGAG.

This clone occurred a few times. The missing CDR3 end, 3 residues past where the read stops, is filled in from the germline J gene. The gene calls are TRBV5-1 and TRBJ2-2; tentatively, D is TRBD1 (6 bases). The CDR3 is made up of 15 amino acids. Germline V gives CDR1 SGHRS, CDR2 YFSETQ. The sequenced part of the CDR3 DNA is TGCGCCAGCAGCTTGTTACAGGGCAGTGGCGAAAAG. Its protein is CASSLLQGSGEK. The full CDR3 reads CASSLLQGSGEKLFF.

This clone was detected many times. Sequencing ends 3 residues short of the CDR3 end; the germline J gene provides the rest. The V gene is TRBV5-1, the J gene TRBJ2-6; D is possibly TRBD1 or TRBD2 (5 bases each). Germline-derived CDR1 and CDR2 are SGHRS and YFSETQ. The CDR3 totals 17 residues. Trimming took 4 bases from V and 1 from J, leaving 15 bases between them. The CDR3 is CASSVGVTKSGANVLTF. Incomplete CDR3 DNA: TGCGCCAGCAGCGTGGGGGTGACTAAATCTGGGGCCAACGTC. Full variable domain (remainder filled in from reference TRBV5-1 and TRBJ2-6): KAGVTQTPRYLIKTRGQQVTLSCSPISGHRSVSWYQQTPGQGLQFLFEYFSETQRNKGNFPGRFSGRQFSNSRSEMNVSTLELGDSALYLCASSVGVTKSGANVLTFGAGSRLTVL.

This clone was recorded at least ten times. The read finishes 3 residues shy of the CDR3 end, and the germline J gene is used to complete it. The chain links TRBV6-1 to TRBJ2-2, with a possible D match to TRBD1 (6 bases). Germline CDR1 reads MNHNS; CDR2 reads SASEGT. The CDR3 sequence is 17 residues long. The germline V and J ends were trimmed by 2 bases and 4 bases, with 17 bases remaining between them. This chain's CDR3 is CASSEKPSGVPTGELFF. CDR3 bases read: TGTGCCAGCAGTGAAAAACCGTCAGGGGTGCCCACCGGGGAG.

This clone was recorded many times. The read falls 3 residues short of the CDR3 end, and the missing part is taken from the germline J gene. The chain employs TRBV5-5 and TRBJ1-1; D not resolved. CDR1 and CDR2 (germline): SGHKS, YYEKEE (reference sequence). The CDR3 contains 13 residues. V was pared by 2 bases and J by 4 bases, with 9 bases between. CDR3 bases read: TGTGCCAGCAGCTTAATCCGGGGCACTGAA. Translating gives CASSLIRGTE. The complete CDR3 protein is CASSLIRGTEAFF.

This clone was counted ten times or more. The read ends 3 residues shy of where the CDR3 ends; the end is completed using the germline J gene. This chain uses TRBV7-3 with TRBJ2-3, with 9 positions matching TRBD1. V lost 5 bases to trimming and J lost 4 bases; unmatched junction nucleotides: 4. Looked up from germline, CDR1 is SGHTA and CDR2 is FQGTGA. The CDR3 totals 14 residues. CDR3 DNA, as far as it was read: TGTGCCAGCAGCCTCGGACAGGGGTCAGATACG. It translates to CASSLGQGSDT. The entire CDR3 protein is CASSLGQGSDTQYF.

This clone was seen at least ten times. The CDR3 end falls 3 residues outside the read, so it is completed with the germline J gene. The rearrangement links TRBV19 to TRBJ2-2, with TRBD2 identical over 9 bases. Germline-derived CDR1 and CDR2 are LNHDA and SQIVND (reference sequence). CDR3 length: 16 residues. V lost 10 bases to trimming and J lost 3 bases; unmatched junction nucleotides: 12. The sequenced CDR3 bases are TGTGCCACAAATGCGGGAGGGGGAGGGTACACCGGGGAG. Its translation is CATNAGGGGYTGE. In full, the CDR3 is CATNAGGGGYTGELFF.

At least ten counts were recorded for this clone. Read sequence stops 3 residues before the CDR3 end, and the germline J gene provides the missing end. The chain has TRBV19 and TRBJ1-3; tentatively, D is TRBD1 (6 bases). The CDR3 is 17 amino acids. Germline lookup yields CDR1 LNHDA and CDR2 SQIVND (reference sequence). With 3 bases removed from V and 0 bases from J, the gap between germline ends came to 15 bases. CDR3 sequence reads: CASSMGQLATSGNTIYF. The DNA read from the CDR3 is TGTGCCAGTAGTATGGGACAACTCGCAACCTCTGGAAACACC.

This clone was recorded many times. From the germline J gene comes the end of the CDR3, since the read stops 3 residues before it. The V and J genes are TRBV5-4 and TRBJ2-5; D perhaps matches TRBD2 (5 bases). V lost 4 bases and J lost 5, with 15 bases in between. Germline V gene data show CDR1 as SGHNT and CDR2 as YYREEE (reference sequence). The CDR3 extends over 14 amino acids. CDR3 sequence reads: CASSPTSSGETQYF. Incomplete CDR3 DNA: TGTGCCAGCAGCCCCACCTCATCGGGGGAGACC. The complete variable domain, with remaining parts taken from reference TRBV5-4 and TRBJ2-5, reads ETGVTQSPTHLIKTRGQQVTLRCSSQSGHNTVSWYQQALGQGPQFIFQYYREEENGRGNFPPRFSGLQFPNYSSELNVNALELDDSALYLCASSPTSSGETQYFGPGTRLLVL.

Ten or more counts support this clone. The CDR3 extends 3 residues past the end of the read, so its final part is completed from the germline J gene. This chain links TRBV20-1 with TRBJ2-3, with 10 bases that match TRBD2. V lost 1 base, J lost 4 bases, and 8 bases stayed unmatched. Germline loops: CDR1 DFQATT, CDR2 SNEGSKA (reference sequence). The CDR3 length is 16 residues. CDR3 DNA, as far as it was read: TGCAGTGCTAGAGGGGTGAGCGGGAGGGCCGCAGATACG. Translating it yields CSARGVSGRAADT. The full CDR3 protein reads CSARGVSGRAADTQYF.

At least ten counts were recorded for this clone. The read terminates 3 residues ahead of where the CDR3 ends, so the germline J gene completes it. The rearrangement uses TRBV29-1 and TRBJ2-3; TRBD1 aligns across 7 bases. CDR3 length: 13 residues. In germline, CDR1 is SQVTM, CDR2 ANQGSEA. The chain's CDR3 is CSVLQGQRETQYF. Partial CDR3 DNA: TGCAGCGTCCTACAGGGGCAAAGGGAGACG.

At least ten counts were recorded for this clone. The sequenced fragment ends 3 residues before the CDR3 boundary, so the rest is inferred from the germline J gene. The chain is built from TRBV20-1 and TRBJ1-1, with D possibly TRBD1 on 5 matching bases. V was pared by 2 bases and J by 0 bases, with 10 bases between. Germline loops: CDR1 DFQATT, CDR2 SNEGSKA (reference sequence). The CDR3 has 14 amino acids. The CDR3 spells CSARSRGMNTEAFF. CDR3 DNA (partial): TGCAGTGCTAGATCTAGGGGTATGAACACTGAA.

This clone was counted at least ten times. The sequenced fragment ends 3 residues before the CDR3 boundary, so the rest is inferred from the germline J gene. The chain is built from TRBV19 and TRBJ2-6, with 7 bases fitting TRBD2. The CDR3 has 16 amino acids. The trim removed 3 bases at V and 8 bases at J, leaving 10 bases unmatched. Germline-derived CDR1 and CDR2 are LNHDA and SQIVND (reference sequence). The CDR3 bases that were read are TGTGCCAGTAGTATCGGGGGGAGCTCTGGTTCCAACGTC. Residues: CASSIGGSSGSNV. In full, the CDR3 is CASSIGGSSGSNVLTF.

In its sample, this clone was seen many times. The read ends 3 residues shy of where the CDR3 ends; the end is completed using the germline J gene. The gene calls are TRBV6-1 and TRBJ2-7; tentatively, D is TRBD2 (5 bases). Between the trimmed V and J ends, which lost 1 base and 1 base, there was a span of 8 bases. The V gene's germline CDR1 is MNHNS and CDR2 SASEGT. This CDR3 contains 14 residues. The CDR3 loop is CASSEEGGSYEQYF. Partial CDR3 DNA: TGTGCCAGCAGTGAAGAGGGCGGGTCCTACGAG.

This clone was detected ten times or more. The read terminates 3 residues ahead of where the CDR3 ends, so the germline J gene completes it. The genes are TRBV4-1 and TRBJ1-5; perhaps TRBD1 as D (5 bases). The V gene's germline CDR1 is MGHRA and CDR2 YSYEKL. CDR3 size: 14 residues. V lost 0 bases and J 5 bases, leaving 8 bases between the germline ends. The CDR3 region is CASSQEGRDQPQHF. Incomplete CDR3 DNA: TGCGCCAGCAGCCAAGAGGGCAGGGATCAGCCC.

This clone was seen at least ten times. The read stops 3 residues short of the end of the CDR3; the missing end is completed from the germline J gene. The rearrangement joins TRBV18 to TRBJ2-4; D possibly corresponds to TRBD2 (5 bases). Germline V gene data show CDR1 as KGHSH and CDR2 as LQKENI. This CDR3 has 12 residues. This chain's CDR3 is CASSPLGDYQYF. The sequenced CDR3 bases are TGTGCCAGCTCACCACTAGGAGACTAT.

The sample holds a few counts of this clone. The sequenced part of the CDR3 DNA is TGTGCCAGCAGCCTCACAGGGGGGGGTGAAAAG. Protein product: CASSLTGGGEK. The CDR3 in full is CASSLTGGGEKLFF. The rearrangement uses TRBV2 and TRBJ2-2; maybe TRBD1 (8 bases). The read comes to an end 3 residues before the CDR3 does, leaving the germline J gene to fill in the end. The CDR3 has 14 amino acids. The V gene's germline CDR1 is SNHLY and CDR2 FYNNEI.

This clone was detected many times. The read ends 3 residues shy of where the CDR3 ends; the end is completed using the germline J gene. The J gene is TRBJ2-2, the V gene TRBV7-8; 9 bases are shared with TRBD2. This CDR3 is 16 amino acids long. Trimming removed 5 bases from V and 6 bases from J; junction bases left unmatched: 10. From germline, CDR1 is SGHVS and CDR2 FQNEAQ. The chain's CDR3 is CASSQRSGSVAGELFF. The sequenced part of the CDR3 DNA is TGTGCCAGCAGCCAACGTAGCGGGAGTGTCGCCGGGGAG.

The table lists this clone with many counts. Read data end 3 residues before the CDR3 end; the end is taken from the germline J gene. The rearrangement links TRBV19 to TRBJ2-5, with TRBD1 identical over 9 bases. The V gene end was trimmed by 9 bases and the J gene end by 5 bases; junction bases not matched to a gene: 4. Germline loops: CDR1 LNHDA, CDR2 SQIVND (reference sequence). This CDR3 comprises 12 residues. This chain's CDR3 is CASGGQGETQYF. The CDR3 DNA, read in part, is TGTGCCAGCGGAGGACAGGGGGAGACC.

Note on this clone: The read halts 3 residues ahead of the CDR3 end, with the missing end drawn from the germline J gene. This chain joins TRBV5-1 and TRBJ2-2; D uncertain. CDR1 and CDR2 (germline): SGHRS, YFSETQ. This CDR3 comprises 15 residues. The sequenced CDR3 bases are TGCGCCAGCAGCTTTGAGAGCTCCTATAATTCACCG. Translating it yields CASSFESSYNSP. The whole CDR3 protein is CASSFESSYNSPLFF.

This clone was seen at least ten times. The sequence runs out 3 residues before the end of the CDR3; the remainder is reconstructed from the germline J gene. V and J are TRBV5-1 and TRBJ1-4; TRBD1 aligns across 7 bases. Germline CDR1 is SGHRS and CDR2 is YFSETQ. The V gene end was trimmed by 0 bases and the J gene end by 3 bases; junction bases not matched to a gene: 5. The CDR3 loop spans 16 amino acids. The CDR3 is CASSLGTGAANEKLFF. Incomplete CDR3 DNA: TGCGCCAGCAGCTTGGGAACAGGGGCGGCTAATGAAAAA. Complete variable domain (other parts from reference TRBV5-1 and TRBJ1-4): KAGVTQTPRYLIKTRGQQVTLSCSPISGHRSVSWYQQTPGQGLQFLFEYFSETQRNKGNFPGRFSGRQFSNSRSEMNVSTLELGDSALYLCASSLGTGAANEKLFFGSGTQLSVL.

This clone was seen ten or more times. A much bigger clone sits one base away, suggesting this may be a read error. The read is 3 residues too short to cover the CDR3 end, so that end is filled in from the germline J gene. The chain recombines TRBV10-3 with TRBJ2-3, with 7 positions matching TRBD1. The CDR3 runs 16 residues. CDR1 and CDR2 from the germline V gene are ENHRY and SYGVKD. CDR3 DNA (partial): TGTGCCATCAGTGAGTCGGCAGGGGGTGACAATCAGCCG. This codes for CAISESAGGDNQP. The entire CDR3 reads CAISESAGGDNQPQYF.

This clone has a handful of counts. Read data end 3 residues before the CDR3 end; the end is taken from the germline J gene. The V and J genes are TRBV30 and TRBJ2-5; 10 nucleotides match TRBD2. This CDR3 is 13 amino acids long. Trimming at V came to 5 bases and at J to 2 bases, leaving 2 bases not matched to a gene. Germline-derived CDR1 and CDR2 are GTSNPN and SVGIG (reference sequence). CDR3 in amino acids: CAWGSGGQETQYF. The CDR3 DNA, read in part, is TGTGCCTGGGGTAGCGGGGGGCAAGAGACC.